The entry that follows covers one TCR beta chain sequence. This record comes from a study of T cells in women clearing cervical HPV infection. Prevalent HPV16 infections were excluded; only incident single HPV16 infections included. Measured with immunoSEQ multiplex PCR; TCRdb has only the in-frame clones, and not every one. The sample holds tens of thousands of clones. The sample taken for sequencing was blood buffy coat. This receptor was obtained from a woman aged 18 to 75 with a cervical HPV16 infection that either progressed to CIN3+ or cleared (not recorded which).

The part of the CDR3 DNA that was read is TGTGCCAGTAGACAGGGGTATGGC. It encodes CASRQGYG. Given in full, the CDR3 is CASRQGYGYTF. The chain joins TRBV19 to TRBJ1-2; 7 bases match TRBD1. The read halts 3 residues ahead of the CDR3 end, with the missing end drawn from the germline J gene. J gave up 5 bases and V 6 bases, and 0 bases lay outside the gene matches. This CDR3 spans 11 amino acids. The V gene's germline CDR1 is LNHDA and CDR2 SQIVND (reference sequence). Variable domain in full (rest from reference TRBV19 and TRBJ1-2): DGGITQSPKYLFRKEGQNVTLSCEQNLNHDAMYWYRQDPGQGLRLIYYSQIVNDFQKGDIAEGYSVSREKKESFPLTVTSAQKNPTAFYLCASRQGYGYTFGSGTRLTVV.